Each of the 21 T cell receptor beta chains below was sequenced from the same sample in a study of blood T cell repertoires in COVID-19. Assay: immunoSEQ multiplex PCR; the TCRdb copy retains only in-frame clones and omits some. This sample yields some 48,000 clones, of which more than 70% are seen a single time; around 5.3% belongs to the top ten. The sequenced sample was peripheral blood. The receptor source for this set is a human donor in a cohort sampled during active COVID-19.

CDR3 bases: TGTGCCAGCGCACAGAGCGGAAGCTCCTACAATGAGCAGTTCTTC. Amino acids: CASAQSGSSYNEQFF. The chain recombines TRBV6-5 with TRBJ2-1, with D perhaps TRBD2 (5 bases). The CDR3 loop spans 15 amino acids. Trimming left V 8 bases short and J 0 bases short, with 14 bases between. Per germline, CDR1 MNHEY and CDR2 SVGAGI.

V is TRBV7-8 and J is TRBJ2-7, with 9 bases lining up with TRBD1. After removal of 5 bases from V and 6 bases from J, the junction contained 8 bases not matched to a gene. Germline CDR1 reads SGHVS; CDR2 reads FQNEAQ. The CDR3 sequence is 14 residues long. This CDR3 is CASSPGTGSSEQYF. In nucleotides, the CDR3 is TGTGCCAGCAGCCCCGGGACAGGGTCCAGCGAGCAGTACTTC. Full variable domain (remainder filled in from reference TRBV7-8 and TRBJ2-7): GAGVSQSPRYKVAKRGQDVALRCDPISGHVSLFWYQQALGQGPEFLTYFQNEAQLDKSGLPSDRFFAERPEGSVSTLKIQRTQQEDSAVYLCASSPGTGSSEQYFGPGTRLTVT.

The count of this clone is one. The rearrangement links TRBV10-2 to TRBJ1-5; tentative D call: TRBD1 (5 bases). Per germline, CDR1 WSHSY and CDR2 SAAADI. Trimming left V 4 bases short and J 3 bases short, with 19 bases between. This CDR3 is 17 amino acids long. The CDR3 sequence is CASSVSRGRDFNQPQHF. The CDR3 nucleotides are TGCGCCAGCAGTGTCTCCCGTGGAAGGGACTTCAATCAGCCCCAGCATTTT.

The chain recombines TRBV3-1 (or the pseudogene TRBV3-2) with TRBJ2-7, with D perhaps matching TRBD1 (5 bases). The CDR3 covers 14 residues. Germline-derived CDR1 and CDR2 are LGHDT and YNNKEL (reference sequence). V lost 7 bases, J lost 6 bases, and 19 bases lay in between. In nucleotides, the CDR3 is TGTGCCAGCAACGCTGCAGGGTCGGTACGCGAGCAGTACTTC. Amino acids: CASNAAGSVREQYF.

V gene TRBV10-1 combines with J gene TRBJ1-2, with 7 bases matching TRBD1. This CDR3 contains 13 residues. V lost 8 bases, J lost 5 bases, and 8 bases stayed unmatched. CDR1 WNHNN and CDR2 SYGVQD come from the germline V gene (reference sequence). CDR3 residues: CASSDRVGYGYTF. The CDR3, as DNA: TGCGCCAGCTCCGACAGGGTTGGGTATGGCTACACCTTC.

The chain combines TRBV6-5 with TRBJ2-7, with 8 bases aligning to TRBD1. The length of the CDR3 is 13 residues. The ends lost 2 bases at V and 6 bases at J; junction bases unmatched: 3. Germline CDR1 and CDR2: MNHEY and SVGAGI. CDR3 protein: CASSYGQGAEQYF. For the CDR3, the DNA is TGTGCCAGCAGTTACGGGCAGGGGGCCGAGCAGTACTTC.

The genes are TRBV5-6 and TRBJ2-7; D uncertain. The CDR3 spans 12 residues. V lost 0 bases and J 6 bases, leaving 7 bases between the germline ends. Germline V gene data show CDR1 as SGHDT and CDR2 as YYEEEE. CDR3: CASSLAVSEQYF. As DNA, the CDR3 is TGTGCCAGCAGCTTGGCGGTTAGCGAGCAGTACTTC.

This CDR3 reads CASSDPLGVGNTDTQYF. The DNA of the CDR3 is TGTGCCAGCAGTGACCCTCTCGGGGTGGGGAACACAGATACGCAGTATTTT. The chain uses TRBV6-1 and TRBJ2-3; the D gene is possibly TRBD2 (5 bases). The V and J ends lost 3 bases and 2 bases respectively, with 18 bases between them. In germline, CDR1 is MNHNS, CDR2 SASEGT. The CDR3 sequence is 17 residues long.

The count of this clone is one. This chain uses TRBV6-6 with TRBJ1-1; D may be TRBD1 (6 bases). CDR1 is MNHNY and CDR2 is SVGAGI in the germline V gene (reference sequence). The length of the CDR3 is 16 residues. Deletions cut 8 bases from V and 5 bases from J, with 24 bases between. This CDR3 reads CASCPTLGAASTEAFF. The DNA for the CDR3 is TGTGCCAGCTGCCCTACCTTGGGGGCCGCGAGTACTGAAGCTTTCTTT.

This clone was recorded only once. The chain recombines TRBV5-8 with TRBJ2-5; 11 positions agree with TRBD2. This CDR3 region has 17 residues. Losses at the gene ends were 2 bases for V and 6 bases for J; bases not matched to a gene: 12. Germline V gene lookup returns CDR1 SGHTS and CDR2 YDEGEE. The CDR3 bases are TGTGCCAGCAGCTTCGACATAGCGGGGGGGCGGTGGAAGACCCAGTACTTC. Translated: CASSFDIAGGRWKTQYF.

The V gene is TRBV15, the J gene TRBJ2-5; tentative D call: TRBD2 (5 bases). CDR3 length equals 13 residues. Germline lookup yields CDR1 LNHNV and CDR2 YYDKDF (reference sequence). V lost 6 bases and J 5 bases, leaving 13 bases between the germline ends. DNA for the CDR3: TGTGCCACCAGGTCACTAGTCCGGGAGACCCAGTACTTC. Its protein is CATRSLVRETQYF.

The chain uses TRBV2 and TRBJ2-7; 7 bases match TRBD1. Trimming removed 9 bases from V and 3 bases from J; junction bases left unmatched: 5. Germline values: CDR1 SNHLY, CDR2 FYNNEI. This CDR3 has 12 residues. CDR3 coding DNA: TGTGCCAGTTTGGACAGGATCTACGAGCAGTACTTC. Amino acids: CASLDRIYEQYF.

J is TRBJ1-4 and V is TRBV5-5, with D maybe TRBD1 (6 bases). The V gene lost 0 bases and the J gene lost 7 bases, with 16 bases spanning the gap. The CDR3 runs 16 residues. Germline loops: CDR1 SGHKS, CDR2 YYEKEE (reference sequence). CDR3 protein: CASSLASLGGGEKLFF. CDR3 coding DNA: TGTGCCAGCAGCTTGGCATCCTTGGGAGGGGGTGAAAAACTGTTTTTT.

The V and J genes are TRBV19 and TRBJ1-5; 9 positions match TRBD1. Germline V gene lookup returns CDR1 LNHDA and CDR2 SQIVND (reference sequence). V was clipped by 5 bases and J by 7 bases; unmatched bases: 6. The CDR3 is 14 amino acids. The CDR3 DNA sequence: TGTGCCAGTAGTTGGACAGGGGTTGCCCAGCCCCAGCATTTT. Residues: CASSWTGVAQPQHF.

This chain joins TRBV7-8 and TRBJ1-4; D remains unclear. Per the germline V gene, CDR1 is SGHVS and CDR2 is FQNEAQ. Trimming left V 5 bases short and J 7 bases short, with 14 bases between. This CDR3 comprises 14 residues. The CDR3, as DNA: TGTGCCAGCAGCCCTCGCGGGGAGTCTGAAAAACTGTTTTTT. Its protein product is CASSPRGESEKLFF.

The chain combines TRBV7-9 with TRBJ1-3; TRBD1 might be the D (6 bases). The CDR3 is made up of 16 amino acids. The V end lost 1 base, the J end lost 0 bases, and 10 bases lay between the germline ends. Germline CDR1 and CDR2: SEHNR and FQNEAQ (reference sequence). CDR3 amino acids: CASSLDLTGSGNTIYF. DNA for the CDR3: TGTGCCAGCAGCTTAGATTTGACAGGCTCTGGAAACACCATATATTTT.

The chain employs TRBV4-1 and TRBJ1-4; possible D gene TRBD1, 6 bases. The CDR3 spans 18 residues. V was clipped by 0 bases and J by 4 bases, with 18 bases between them. The germline V gene encodes CDR1 MGHRA and CDR2 YSYEKL. The CDR3 is CASSQEAQALGGNEKLFF. The CDR3 nucleotides read TGCGCCAGCAGCCAAGAGGCTCAGGCCCTAGGGGGTAATGAAAAACTGTTTTTT.

This chain links TRBV3-1 (or the pseudogene TRBV3-2) with TRBJ1-2; D is ambiguous. Per germline, CDR1 LGHDT and CDR2 YNNKEL (reference sequence). Between the trimmed V and J ends, which lost 1 base and 7 bases, there was a span of 10 bases. The CDR3 is 13 amino acids. The CDR3 coding sequence is TGTGCCAGCAGCCAAGGTTTCGGAGGTGGCTACACCTTC. This codes for CASSQGFGGGYTF.

This chain links TRBV27 with TRBJ2-5; the D gene is possibly TRBD1 (6 bases). CDR3 length: 15 residues. Trimming pared 2 bases from V and 4 bases from J, leaving 14 bases between. CDR1 and CDR2 from the germline V gene are MNHEY and SMNVEV (reference sequence). CDR3 protein: CASSLTPGQAETQYF. CDR3 coding DNA: TGTGCCAGCAGTTTAACCCCGGGACAAGCAGAGACCCAGTACTTC.

This chain connects TRBV5-4 to TRBJ1-1; D is unclear. Trimming removed 7 bases from V and 1 base from J, with 14 bases in between. The CDR3 runs to 14 residues. CDR1 is SGHNT and CDR2 is YYREEE in the germline V gene (reference sequence). The CDR3 coding sequence is TGTGCCAGCCGTCCCCAGGATCCGAACACTGAAGCTTTCTTT. Protein sequence: CASRPQDPNTEAFF.

The chain recombines TRBV7-2 with TRBJ1-5; 7 positions match TRBD1. With V trimmed by 5 bases and J by 5 bases, 9 bases remained unmatched. Germline CDR1 and CDR2: SGHTA and FQGNSA. CDR3 length: 15 residues. The CDR3 sequence: CASSPTTGVHQPQHF. CDR3 nucleotides: TGTGCCAGCAGCCCTACAACAGGGGTCCATCAGCCCCAGCATTTT.